One sample yielded the 9 T cell receptor beta chains listed below, sequenced in a study of blood T cell repertoires in COVID-19. Clones were read by immunoSEQ multiplex PCR, and TCRdb kept only the in-frame ones, dropping some. Here the sample spans about 38,000 clones, roughly 80% being singletons. Sequenced sample: peripheral blood. These receptors were taken from a man aged 50 or older with active COVID-19.

V is TRBV2 and J is TRBJ2-7, with D maybe TRBD2 (5 bases). Germline CDR1 is SNHLY and CDR2 is FYNNEI. V was pared by 8 bases and J by 3 bases, with 17 bases between. The CDR3 is 14 residues long. CDR3 nucleotide sequence: TGTGCCAGCGTTGGTTCGGGGATTCGCTACGAGCAGTACTTC. It specifies CASVGSGIRYEQYF.

The chain uses TRBV6-4 and TRBJ2-7; D may be TRBD2 (6 bases). Deletions cut 2 bases from V and 6 bases from J, with 8 bases between. The CDR3 runs 12 residues. Germline-derived CDR1 and CDR2 are MRHNA and SNTAGT. The CDR3 DNA reads TGTGCCAGCAGTGACGGGGGAGGCGAGCAGTACTTC. Its protein product is CASSDGGGEQYF.

This chain uses TRBV3-1 (or the pseudogene TRBV3-2) with TRBJ2-7; a possible D gene is TRBD1 (5 bases). CDR1 and CDR2 from the germline V gene are LGHDT and YNNKEL (reference sequence). The CDR3 is 15 amino acids. V lost 1 base to trimming and J lost 3 bases, with 13 bases between them. CDR3 nucleotides: TGTGCCAGCAGCCAAGGACAGTTATCGAGCTACGAGCAGTACTTC. It specifies CASSQGQLSSYEQYF.

The rearrangement joins TRBV7-2 to TRBJ2-7; 10 bases map to TRBD1. Germline V gene sequence: CDR1 SGHTA, CDR2 FQGNSA. The CDR3 contains 13 residues. Trimming took 5 bases from V and 9 from J; bases not matched to a gene: 7. The CDR3 region has the DNA TGTGCCAGCAGCACGGGACAGGGGATCGGGCAGTACTTC. It encodes CASSTGQGIGQYF.

This chain uses TRBV18 with TRBJ2-3; TRBD1 matches at 10 bases. The ends lost 6 bases at V and 2 bases at J; junction bases unmatched: 5. The germline gives CDR1 KGHSH, CDR2 LQKENI. The CDR3 sequence is 15 residues long. The DNA of the CDR3 is TGTGCCAGCTCGACCGGGACAGGGGTCACAGATACGCAGTATTTT. It yields the protein CASSTGTGVTDTQYF.

This rearrangement joins TRBV6-4 to TRBJ2-2, with 9 nucleotides matching TRBD2. The CDR3 is 15 amino acids. Germline CDR1 is MRHNA and CDR2 is SNTAGT. J was trimmed by 1 base and V by 4 bases; bases with no gene match: 1. CDR3 nucleotide sequence: TGTGCCAGCAGTGGACTAGCGGAGAACACCGGGGAGCTGTTTTTT. Its protein product is CASSGLAENTGELFF.

The V gene is TRBV3-1 (or the pseudogene TRBV3-2), the J gene TRBJ1-5; possible D gene TRBD1, 6 bases. Germline assignment: CDR1 LGHDT and CDR2 YNNKEL (reference sequence). V lost 4 bases to trimming and J lost 2 bases, with 15 bases between them. The length of the CDR3 is 16 residues. The CDR3: CASSLGAIAGNQPQHF. In DNA form, the CDR3 reads TGTGCCAGCAGCCTGGGGGCTATTGCCGGCAATCAGCCCCAGCATTTT.

CDR3 sequence reads: CASSLRGDLDTEAFF. CDR3 DNA: TGTGCCAGCAGCTTACGCGGCGACTTGGACACTGAAGCTTTCTTT. The rearrangement joins TRBV5-4 to TRBJ1-1, with D uncertain. Germline CDR1 is SGHNT and CDR2 is YYREEE (reference sequence). This CDR3 contains 15 residues. Trimming took 2 bases from V and 3 from J, leaving 14 bases between them.

CDR3 sequence: CASSSVDRGPQGGQFF. CDR3 coding DNA: TGTGCCAGCAGTTCCGTCGACAGGGGACCACAAGGGGGGCAGTTCTTC. This chain links TRBV27 with TRBJ2-1, with TRBD1 matching over 8 bases. In germline, CDR1 is MNHEY, CDR2 SMNVEV (reference sequence). V was pared by 4 bases and J by 12 bases, with 17 bases of the junction left unmatched. There are 16 residues in the CDR3.